This TCR beta chain was retrieved from a study of CD8 T cells in Susac syndrome. The CDR3 loop spans 14 amino acids. Germline V gene data show CDR1 as SGHNT and CDR2 as YYREEE (reference sequence). Trimming shortened V by 0 bases and J by 2 bases, and 6 bases separated the two germline ends. Reverse transcription used roughly 0.5 to 1 ug RNA and random hexamers. TCRdb reprocessed the immunoSEQ multiplex PCR reads via MiXCR and lists one record per CDR3 protein. The table records 150,000 to 200,000 distinct CDR3 sequences, about 93% of them present only once. Study-level results: The TCR sequencing and HLA analysis in the study involved a relatively small number of individuals, as the study acknowledged.

This clonotype has just a few counts. Its antigen is currently unknown. The sequence came from a human donor with multiple sclerosis. Sequencing was performed on CD4+ T cells from PBMCs. The chain has TRBV5-4 and TRBJ1-5; weak D call: TRBD1 (5 bases). CDR3 residues: CASSLAGGNQPQHF. In DNA, the CDR3 is TGTGCCAGCAGCTTGGCGGGGGGCAATCAGCCCCAGCATTTT.